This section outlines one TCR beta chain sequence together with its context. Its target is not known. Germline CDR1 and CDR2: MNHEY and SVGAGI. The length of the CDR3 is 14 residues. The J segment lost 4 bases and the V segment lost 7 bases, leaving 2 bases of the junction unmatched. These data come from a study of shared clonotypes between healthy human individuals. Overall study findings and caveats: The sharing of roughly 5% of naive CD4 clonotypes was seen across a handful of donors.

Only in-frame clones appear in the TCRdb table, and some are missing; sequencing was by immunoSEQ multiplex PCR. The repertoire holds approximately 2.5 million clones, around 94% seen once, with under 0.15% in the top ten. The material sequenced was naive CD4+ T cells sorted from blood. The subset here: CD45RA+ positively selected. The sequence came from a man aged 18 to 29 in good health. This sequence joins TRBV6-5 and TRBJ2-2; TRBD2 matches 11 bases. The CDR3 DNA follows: TGTGCCAGCACTCTAGCGGGAGGCACCGGGGAGCTGTTTTTT. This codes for CASTLAGGTGELFF.